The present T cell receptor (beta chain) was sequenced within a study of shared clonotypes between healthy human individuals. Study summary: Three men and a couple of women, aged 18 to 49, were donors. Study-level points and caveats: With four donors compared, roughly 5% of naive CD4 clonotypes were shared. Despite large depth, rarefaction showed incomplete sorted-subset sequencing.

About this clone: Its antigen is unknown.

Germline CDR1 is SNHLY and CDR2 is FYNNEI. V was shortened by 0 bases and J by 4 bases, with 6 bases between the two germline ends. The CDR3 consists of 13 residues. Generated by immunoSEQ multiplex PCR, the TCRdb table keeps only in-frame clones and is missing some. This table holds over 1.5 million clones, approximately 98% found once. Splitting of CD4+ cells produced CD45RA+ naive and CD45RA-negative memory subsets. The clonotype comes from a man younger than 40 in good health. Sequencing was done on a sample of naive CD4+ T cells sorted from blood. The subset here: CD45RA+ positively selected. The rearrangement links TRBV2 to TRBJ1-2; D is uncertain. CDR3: CASSEAVGYGYTF. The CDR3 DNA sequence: TGTGCCAGCAGTGAAGCAGTCGGCTATGGCTACACCTTC.